This T cell receptor (beta chain) is from a study of graft-versus-host responses after intestinal transplantation (dated by TCRdb to the early 2020s). About the investigation overall: Recipients received multivisceral, liver-intestinal, or isolated intestinal transplants. Every recipient was given anti-thymocyte globulin induction, followed by approximately 3 years of maintenance tacrolimus and steroids. Bulk TCR-beta CDR3 sequencing was used to track graft-versus-host and host-versus-graft alloreactive T cell clones in the graft, circulation and bone marrow after intestinal transplantation. To identify alloreactive clones, pre-transplant mixed lymphocyte reaction products were sequenced and then compared with unstimulated pre-transplant donor and recipient T cells. A cohort of 24 intestinal transplant recipients, including one retransplant, was enrolled, and a few patients lacking pretransplant specimens were excluded. A peak of at least 4% donor T cells among recipient peripheral blood mononuclear cells was the definition used for donor T cell macrochimerism. Rather than being sequenced by the commercial service, samples from three later patients were sequenced in-house on an Illumina MiSeq and processed with MiXCR.

Intraepithelial and lamina propria lymphocytes were isolated from graft specimens using dithiothreitol, EDTA incubations and collagenase D digestion. Serial intestinal graft biopsy specimens collected up to 600 days after transplant underwent bulk TCR-beta sequencing. Comment on this clone: This clone's antigen is unknown. Base quality data are lacking; no much larger clone is found one base away.

The CDR3 starts with the cysteine, ends with the phenylalanine, and has 14 residues. Left in the record is the CDR3 DNA by itself, 42 bases read in frame from the first base. V is reduced by 2 bases and J by 0 bases, leaving a spacing of 8 bases between them. CDR1 SGDLS and CDR2 YYNGEE are derived from the germline V gene. Libraries were constructed by the immunoSEQ multiplex PCR assay. For most patients, high-throughput TCR-beta CDR3 sequencing of genomic DNA was performed by Adaptive Biotechnologies. On the authors' methods: TCR sequencing data for roughly 20 patients were retrieved from Adaptive's ImmunoSEQ software; a few other patients were processed with MiXCR and VDJtools. CDR3 nucleotide sequences shared between donor and recipient were removed because the origin of such sequences could not be assigned. To count as alloreactive, a clone needed at least 2-fold expansion over unstimulated cells and a minimum CFSE-low frequency of 0.002% (template counts) or 0.001% (read counts). A clone was considered mappable if detected in the sequenced pre-transplant spleen, lymph node, or MLR CFSE-low populations of the donor or recipient. The cumulative frequency of alloreactive clones was calculated as a percentage of all sequences, weighted by copy number. This immuneACCESS table, as held by TCRdb, lists in-frame sequences with V and J called but not all clones. Of the missing ones, under half trace to an unresolved V gene in checked studies; the others have no known cause. V and J calls and clone size are as listed in that table; D and trimming were resolved from the DNA. A total of around 2,000 clones appear in this sample, about 90% of them only once. The top ten clones comprise 15% to 20% of the sample.

Broader findings and caveats from the paper: In patients with donor T cell macrochimerism, the allografts had high GvH to HvG T cell clonal ratios. The relatively low number and heterogeneity of intestinal transplant patients limited the conclusions. Early after transplant, peak levels of circulating GvH clones were found to be associated with declines in HvG clones. GvH clones turned up in recipient bone marrow, with some appearing earlier in ileal mucosa or blood, a pattern consistent with an intestinal mucosal origin.

The sequence joins TRBV9 to TRBJ1-2, with the D gene call left open. This clonotype was obtained from a human patient who received an intestinal transplant, so some T cells may come from the graft donor. Sequences were derived from ileum tissue, sampled around nine weeks after transplant. The CDR3 sequence is CASSVAESNYGYTF. The DNA sequence reads TGTGCCAGCAGCGTGGCAGAATCTAACTATGGCTACACCTTC.